These 32 T cell receptor beta chains were sequenced from one sample in a study of shared clonotypes between healthy human individuals. Generated by immunoSEQ multiplex PCR, the TCRdb table keeps only in-frame clones and is missing some. The repertoire holds 1,100,000 or so clones, with about 80% as singletons. The sequenced material came from memory CD4+ T cells from PBMCs. Specified subset: CD45RA-negative fraction. Receptors were obtained from a young man in good health. Some clones in this sample may be carry-over from other donors' samples.

J is TRBJ2-3 and V is TRBV7-9; 9 bases are a match to TRBD2. V shed 2 bases, J shed 2 bases, and the junction held 5 bases outside the gene matches. The CDR3 extends over 16 amino acids. CDR1 and CDR2 from the germline V gene are SEHNR and FQNEAQ (reference sequence). The CDR3 DNA reads as TGTGCCAGCAGCTTATTGGCGGGAGGGCTCACAGATACGCAGTATTTT. The encoded protein is CASSLLAGGLTDTQYF.

The J gene is TRBJ2-7, the V gene TRBV5-1; possible D gene TRBD2, 6 bases. The germline CDR1 and CDR2 sequences are SGHRS and YFSETQ. The CDR3 has 12 amino acids. V lost 4 bases and J lost 6, with 11 bases in between. The chain's CDR3 is CASSGDSREQYF. The CDR3 DNA sequence: TGCGCCAGCAGCGGGGACTCCCGCGAGCAGTACTTC.

On this clone itself: Germline is not matched at one junction end, which may reflect a read error. The chain combines TRBV20-1 with TRBJ2-7; no reliable D call. CDR1 and CDR2 (germline): DFQATT, SNEGSKA (reference sequence). CDR3 length equals 11 residues. This chain's CDR3 is CSARGPIGWDF. The CDR3 DNA is TGCAGTGCTAGAGGACCGATAGGGTGGGACTTC.

The rearrangement links TRBV5-1 to TRBJ1-2; D might be TRBD1 (5 bases). The CDR3 is 15 residues long. V was clipped by 0 bases and J by 2 bases, with 11 bases between them. CDR1 is SGHRS, CDR2 YFSETQ, per germline. CDR3 in DNA: TGCGCCAGCAGCTTGGGCGGAGGGGAAAACTATGGCTACACCTTC. Amino acids: CASSLGGGENYGYTF. The full variable domain, its missing parts supplied by reference TRBV5-1 and TRBJ1-2, is KAGVTQTPRYLIKTRGQQVTLSCSPISGHRSVSWYQQTPGQGLQFLFEYFSETQRNKGNFPGRFSGRQFSNSRSEMNVSTLELGDSALYLCASSLGGGENYGYTFGSGTRLTVV.

The genes are TRBV10-3 and TRBJ1-1; D perhaps matches TRBD1 (6 bases). CDR1 and CDR2 from the germline V gene are ENHRY and SYGVKD. Trimming took off 4 bases at V and 3 bases at J, with 12 bases between the two ends. CDR3 size: 14 residues. CDR3 sequence: CAISVAGEDTEAFF. In nucleotides, the CDR3 is TGTGCCATCAGTGTGGCAGGGGAAGACACTGAAGCTTTCTTT.

The chain carries TRBV2 and TRBJ2-1; D unresolved. Trimming shortened V by 7 bases and J by 4 bases, and 11 bases separated the two germline ends. This CDR3 comprises 13 residues. The germline CDR1 and CDR2 sequences are SNHLY and FYNNEI. CDR3 amino acids: CASTVSVYNEQFF. The CDR3 region has the DNA TGTGCCAGCACGGTTTCCGTTTACAATGAGCAGTTCTTC. Combining the CDR3 with reference TRBV2 and TRBJ2-1 gives the whole variable domain EPEVTQTPSHQVTQMGQEVILRCVPISNHLYFYWYRQILGQKVEFLVSFYNNEISEKSEIFDDQFSVERPDGSNFTLKIRSTKLEDSAMYFCASTVSVYNEQFFGPGTRLTVL.

The rearrangement links TRBV6-6 to TRBJ2-5; D is uncertain. This CDR3 comprises 13 residues. Per germline, CDR1 MNHNY and CDR2 SVGAGI (reference sequence). Trimming took 4 bases from V and 2 from J, leaving 8 bases between them. The CDR3 here is CASSSPPQETQYF. CDR3 nucleotides: TGTGCCAGCAGTTCTCCGCCGCAAGAGACCCAGTACTTC.

This clone was seen only a few times. The J gene is TRBJ1-1, the V gene TRBV9; weak D call: TRBD1 (6 bases). CDR1 is SGDLS and CDR2 is YYNGEE in the germline V gene. This CDR3 has 14 amino acids. Trimming removed 3 bases from V and 4 bases from J, with 13 bases in between. CDR3: CASSAGASGTEAFF. The CDR3 DNA is TGTGCCAGCAGCGCAGGGGCGTCGGGCACTGAAGCTTTCTTT.

This clone was seen more than once but under ten times. The same CDR3 is also encoded by other DNA sequences in this sample. The chain carries TRBV6-1 and TRBJ1-1, with D maybe TRBD1 (6 bases). This CDR3 has 14 residues. V lost 1 base to trimming and J lost 4 bases, with 10 bases between them. The germline gives CDR1 MNHNS, CDR2 SASEGT. The CDR3: CASSEGGAVTEAFF. In DNA, the CDR3 is TGTGCCAGCAGTGAAGGGGGGGCGGTCACTGAAGCTTTCTTT.

The rearrangement links TRBV19 to TRBJ1-2, with 8 bases fitting TRBD1. After removal of 1 base from V and 2 bases from J, the junction contained 3 bases not matched to a gene. This CDR3 region has 15 residues. The germline gives CDR1 LNHDA, CDR2 SQIVND (reference sequence). DNA for the CDR3: TGTGCCAGTAGTATAGGAGGACAGGGAAACTATGGCTACACCTTC. It encodes CASSIGGQGNYGYTF. The complete variable domain, with remaining parts taken from reference TRBV19 and TRBJ1-2, reads DGGITQSPKYLFRKEGQNVTLSCEQNLNHDAMYWYRQDPGQGLRLIYYSQIVNDFQKGDIAEGYSVSREKKESFPLTVTSAQKNPTAFYLCASSIGGQGNYGYTFGSGTRLTVV.

The table lists this clone with a count of one. This chain uses TRBV7-9 with TRBJ2-1; weak D call: TRBD1 (6 bases). The V and J ends lost 5 bases and 1 base respectively, with 12 bases between them. Germline V gene lookup returns CDR1 SEHNR and CDR2 FQNEAQ (reference sequence). CDR3 size: 15 residues. The CDR3 nucleotides are TGTGCCAGCAGCCATCGGCAGGGGTCCTACAATGAGCAGTTCTTC. Its translation: CASSHRQGSYNEQFF.

V gene TRBV28 combines with J gene TRBJ1-2; no reliable D call. CDR3 size: 13 residues. Deletions cut 9 bases from V and 6 bases from J, with 17 bases between. Germline CDR1 is MDHEN and CDR2 is SYDVKM. CDR3 in amino acids: CASRRGGPNGYTF. The CDR3 coding sequence is TGTGCCAGTCGACGAGGCGGGCCAAATGGCTACACCTTC.

The V call is TRBV5-1, the J call TRBJ2-2; possibly TRBD1 or TRBD2 for D (5 bases each). There are 16 residues in the CDR3. In germline, CDR1 is SGHRS, CDR2 YFSETQ. V lost 4 bases to trimming and J lost 5 bases, with 18 bases between them. In DNA form, the CDR3 reads TGCGCCAGCAGCGACCACGGGACCCCGGGAACCGGGGAGCTGTTTTTT. Its protein is CASSDHGTPGTGELFF.

V usage is TRBV18 and J usage is TRBJ1-5; D ambiguous. Trimming removed 3 bases from V and 1 base from J, with 4 bases in between. CDR1 and CDR2 (germline): KGHSH, LQKENI. The CDR3 consists of 13 residues. CDR3 nucleotide sequence: TGTGCCAGCTCACCCACCAGCAATCAGCCCCAGCATTTT. Protein sequence: CASSPTSNQPQHF.

The genes are TRBV5-1 and TRBJ2-7; TRBD2 agrees at 12 bases. V was clipped by 3 bases and J by 0 bases; unmatched bases: 1. Germline V gene lookup returns CDR1 SGHRS and CDR2 YFSETQ. This CDR3 has 15 residues. The CDR3 reads CASSSTSGSSYEQYF. The CDR3 region has the DNA TGCGCCAGCAGCTCGACTAGCGGGAGCTCCTACGAGCAGTACTTC.

This chain uses TRBV30 with TRBJ1-5; TRBD1 matches at 7 bases. V shed 0 bases and J 7 bases; nucleotides not matched to a gene: 12. Germline V CDR1 and CDR2: GTSNPN, SVGIG (reference sequence). This CDR3 has 16 amino acids. The CDR3 sequence is CAWSVPNRGIGQPQHF. DNA of the CDR3: TGTGCCTGGAGTGTACCTAACAGGGGAATAGGGCAGCCCCAGCATTTT.

The rearrangement uses TRBV5-1 and TRBJ2-7; 11 positions agree with TRBD2. The CDR3 has 15 residues. Looked up from germline, CDR1 is SGHRS and CDR2 is YFSETQ. The V segment lost 0 bases and the J segment 3 bases; nucleotides outside the gene matches: 2. The CDR3 reads CASSLAGTSGYEQYF. The CDR3, as DNA: TGCGCCAGCAGCTTGGCCGGGACTAGCGGCTACGAGCAGTACTTC.

CDR3 sequence (DNA): TGTGCCATCAGCGGAGGATACGAGACCCAGTACTTC. It is translated as CAISGGYETQYF. The chain couples TRBV10-3 to TRBJ2-5, with D perhaps matching TRBD2 (5 bases). Trimming removed 6 bases from V and 5 bases from J, with 10 bases in between. The CDR3 has 12 amino acids. Germline-derived CDR1 and CDR2 are ENHRY and SYGVKD.

In its sample, this clone was seen a few times. This CDR3 is also generated by other DNA sequences in the sample. V is TRBV4-1 and J is TRBJ1-1, with 7 bases lining up with TRBD1. From germline, CDR1 is MGHRA and CDR2 YSYEKL. The CDR3 extends over 15 amino acids. V lost 0 bases and J lost 1; bases outside the gene matches: 2. CDR3 loop: CASSQERGRNTEAFF. In nucleotides, the CDR3 is TGCGCCAGCAGCCAAGAGAGGGGGCGGAACACTGAAGCTTTCTTT.

This clone came up once. The chain carries TRBV10-3 and TRBJ2-5; D is possibly TRBD2 (6 bases). The CDR3 is 14 residues long. Trimming took off 7 bases at V and 1 base at J, with 13 bases between the two ends. Germline V CDR1 and CDR2: ENHRY, SYGVKD. CDR3 DNA: TGTGCCATCATGAGTAGCGGCCCCCAAGAGACCCAGTACTTC. Translation: CAIMSSGPQETQYF.

Worth noting for this clone: A read error may be the cause here, since a much bigger clone is one base away. Distinct nucleotide sequences in the sample also encode this CDR3. The chain joins TRBV6-1 to TRBJ2-7; the match to TRBD1 covers 9 bases. This CDR3 has 16 residues. The germline gives CDR1 MNHNS, CDR2 SASEGT. This chain's CDR3 is CASSEVRDRDKYEQYF. CDR3 sequence (DNA): TGTGCCAGCAGTGAAGTACGGGACAGGGATAAGTACGAGCAATACTTC.

The rearrangement joins TRBV2 to TRBJ2-2, with 7 bases that match TRBD2. Germline CDR1 reads SNHLY; CDR2 reads FYNNEI. Trimming at V came to 3 bases and at J to 5 bases, leaving 6 bases not matched to a gene. This CDR3 has 15 residues. CDR3 residues: CASSDRGRGTGELFF. The CDR3 bases are TGTGCCAGCAGTGATCGCGGGAGAGGTACCGGGGAGCTGTTTTTT. The full variable domain, completed using reference TRBV2 and TRBJ2-2, is EPEVTQTPSHQVTQMGQEVILRCVPISNHLYFYWYRQILGQKVEFLVSFYNNEISEKSEIFDDQFSVERPDGSNFTLKIRSTKLEDSAMYFCASSDRGRGTGELFFGEGSRLTVL.

V and J are TRBV5-6 and TRBJ2-2, with 7 bases lining up with TRBD2. Germline assignment: CDR1 SGHDT and CDR2 YYEEEE. V shed 0 bases and J 3 bases; nucleotides not matched to a gene: 5. The CDR3 loop spans 16 amino acids. The CDR3: CASSLVREAHTGELFF. DNA of the CDR3: TGTGCCAGCAGCTTGGTACGGGAGGCCCACACCGGGGAGCTGTTTTTT.

V gene TRBV27 combines with J gene TRBJ2-1; no clear D gene. Trimming left V 6 bases short and J 0 bases short, with 12 bases between. This CDR3 has 15 amino acids. Germline assignment: CDR1 MNHEY and CDR2 SMNVEV (reference sequence). The CDR3 spells CASRSTPGSYNEQFF. The CDR3 DNA follows: TGTGCCAGCAGGTCTACACCGGGCTCCTACAATGAGCAGTTCTTC.

This clone was observed a single time. The V call is TRBV28, the J call TRBJ1-5; TRBD1 is a possible D gene (6 bases). Germline CDR1 is MDHEN and CDR2 is SYDVKM. The CDR3 sequence is 16 residues long. V was shortened by 8 bases and J by 0 bases, with 17 bases between the two germline ends. CDR3 region: CASAPGDINSNQPQHF. CDR3 nucleotides: TGTGCCAGCGCTCCGGGGGACATCAATAGCAATCAGCCCCAGCATTTT. Looking up the rest from reference TRBV28 and TRBJ1-5 gives the full variable domain: DVKVTQSSRYLVKRTGEKVFLECVQDMDHENMFWYRQDPGLGLRLIYFSYDVKMKEKGDIPEGYSVSREKKERFSLILESASTNQTSMYLCASAPGDINSNQPQHFGDGTRLSIL.

A few counts support this clone. The chain recombines TRBV10-3 with TRBJ1-1, with 8 positions matching TRBD1. The V gene's germline CDR1 is ENHRY and CDR2 SYGVKD. Trimming cost V 6 bases and J 4 bases; bases outside gene matches: 7. CDR3 size: 14 residues. CDR3: CAIRAGQGVTEAFF. Here the CDR3 DNA reads TGTGCCATCAGGGCCGGACAGGGTGTCACTGAAGCTTTCTTT.

This sequence joins TRBV12-5 and TRBJ1-5; the D gene is possibly TRBD1 (5 bases). Trimming pared 1 base from V and 7 bases from J, leaving 8 bases between. The CDR3 has 13 residues. Germline-derived CDR1 and CDR2 are LGHNT and FRNRAP. In nucleotides, the CDR3 is TGTGCTAGTGGTTTGGGGGACGGACAGCCCCAGCATTTT. It is translated as CASGLGDGQPQHF. Looking up the rest from reference TRBV12-5 and TRBJ1-5 gives the full variable domain: DARVTQTPRHKVTEMGQEVTMRCQPILGHNTVFWYRQTMMQGLELLAYFRNRAPLDDSGMPKDRFSAEMPDATLATLKIQPSEPRDSAVYFCASGLGDGQPQHFGDGTRLSIL.

V is TRBV9 and J is TRBJ2-7; D may be TRBD1 (5 bases). Germline CDR1 SGDLS, CDR2 YYNGEE. V lost 2 bases to trimming and J lost 3 bases, with 9 bases between them. This CDR3 is 13 amino acids long. CDR3 in amino acids: CASSVTQGYEQYF. CDR3 bases: TGTGCCAGCAGCGTTACCCAGGGCTACGAGCAGTACTTC.

The chain combines TRBV5-1 with TRBJ1-1; 8 nucleotides align to TRBD1. Germline V gene sequence: CDR1 SGHRS, CDR2 YFSETQ. Trimming took 5 bases from V and 1 from J; bases not matched to a gene: 7. There are 15 residues in the CDR3. CDR3 DNA sequence: TGCGCCAGCAGGACAACGGGACAGGAGAACACTGAAGCTTTCTTT. It yields the protein CASRTTGQENTEAFF.

This clone showed up just a few times. CDR3 sequence (DNA): TGTGCCAGTAGTACGGGACAGAAGTACAATGAGCAGTTCTTC. Protein product: CASSTGQKYNEQFF. The rearrangement joins TRBV19 to TRBJ2-1; 7 bases line up with TRBD1. Germline CDR1 LNHDA, CDR2 SQIVND (reference sequence). CDR3 length: 14 amino acids. V was clipped by 4 bases and J by 4 bases; unmatched bases: 4.

The V and J genes are TRBV28 and TRBJ1-3; 9 bases agree with TRBD1. The CDR3 sequence is 14 residues long. Per germline, CDR1 MDHEN and CDR2 SYDVKM. The V segment lost 8 bases and the J segment 3 bases; nucleotides outside the gene matches: 5. The CDR3 spells CASGQGSDGNTIYF. CDR3 DNA: TGTGCCAGCGGACAGGGGTCCGATGGAAACACCATATATTTT.

This clone has ten or more counts. The chain links TRBV5-1 to TRBJ1-2; the match to TRBD1 covers 9 bases. CDR1 and CDR2 from the germline V gene are SGHRS and YFSETQ. This CDR3 spans 16 amino acids. The trim removed 0 bases at V and 0 bases at J, leaving 3 bases unmatched. CDR3 protein: CASSLGDRVPNYGYTF. CDR3 in DNA: TGCGCCAGCAGCTTGGGGGACAGGGTTCCTAACTATGGCTACACCTTC.